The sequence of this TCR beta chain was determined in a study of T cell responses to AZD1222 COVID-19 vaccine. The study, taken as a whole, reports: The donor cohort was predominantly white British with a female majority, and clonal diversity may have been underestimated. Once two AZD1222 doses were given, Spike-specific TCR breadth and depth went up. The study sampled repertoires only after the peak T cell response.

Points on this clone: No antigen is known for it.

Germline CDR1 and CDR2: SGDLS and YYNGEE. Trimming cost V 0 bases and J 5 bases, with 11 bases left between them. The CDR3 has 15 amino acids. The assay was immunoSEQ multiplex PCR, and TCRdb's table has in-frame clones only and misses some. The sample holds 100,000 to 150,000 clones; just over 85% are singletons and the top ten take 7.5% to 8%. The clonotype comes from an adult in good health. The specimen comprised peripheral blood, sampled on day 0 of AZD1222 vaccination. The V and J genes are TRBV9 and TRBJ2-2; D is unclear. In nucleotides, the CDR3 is TGTGCCAGCAGCGTAGCGATGACACAAACCGGGGAGCTGTTTTTT. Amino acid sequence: CASSVAMTQTGELFF.